This TCR beta chain is from a study of blood T cell repertoires in COVID-19. Across the study: Acute and convalescent COVID-19 specimens originated in the United States, Italy and Spain. PBMCs, B-cell-depleted T cells, or T cells provided the cDNA or gDNA that made up the material.

The length of the CDR3 is 14 residues. Germline V gene lookup returns CDR1 SNHLY and CDR2 FYNNEI. The V segment lost 7 bases and the J segment 2 bases; nucleotides outside the gene matches: 4. Original analysis: Cell counts per sample came from amplifying reference gene primers. The method was immunoSEQ multiplex PCR; TCRdb's version includes in-frame clones alone and lacks a portion of them. V, J and clone size are those of that table, while D and trimming were read from the DNA. The sample includes approximately 150,000 clones, roughly four fifths of them seen just once. This clonotype originated in a woman aged 80 or older with acute or convalescent COVID-19. The sequenced sample was peripheral blood. V and J are TRBV2 and TRBJ2-2; TRBD1 aligns across 7 bases. CDR3 loop: CASIRDSNTGELFF. The CDR3 nucleotides read TGTGCCAGCATAAGGGACAGTAACACCGGGGAGCTGTTTTTT.